This paragraph reports one T cell receptor beta chain. Its antigen remains unidentified. No base qualities exist here, and no much larger clone lies one base off it. Reading the germline V gene (reference sequence) gives CDR1 GTSNPN and CDR2 SVGIG. Ends trimmed: V by 6 bases, J by 4 bases; bases unmatched to a gene: 9. Measured from the cysteine to the phenylalanine, the CDR3 is 14 residues long. This entry keeps only the CDR3 DNA: 42 bases, framed from base 1. This specimen belongs to a study of monozygotic twins with cystic fibrosis (dated by TCRdb to the early 2020s). Turning to the overall study: About 3 micrograms of fragmented DNA went through approximately 16 PCR cycles to produce barcoded libraries. To assess genetic influence on V and J gene usage, the study compared TCR beta repertoires within and across 16 monozygotic twin pairs with cystic fibrosis. Made up mostly of children and adolescents, the cohort included ten female and six male twin pairs ranging in age from roughly 2.0 to 40 years, with a median of about 8.5 years. On the day of blood sampling, twins were ranked among about 960 cohort participants for weight-for-height and for FEVPerc (FEV1 disease centile). Data for three of the twin pairs had been reported earlier in a different context. On the study overall, not on this receptor specifically: Significantly higher nucleotide-identical clonotype sharing was observed within monozygotic CF twin pairs than between unrelated CF individuals (P = 0.000026, Mann-Whitney). Simpson clonality tended to be low (median approximately 0.0095), which suggests a naive-dominated repertoire, although clonality was higher in the most severely affected patients. V gene usage was most similar to the co-twin for 13 of 16 pairs, and J usage for 8 of 16 pairs, suggesting genetic constraints. The cohort was small, and no association was found between shared CDR3 numbers and age, concordance or disease severity.

Following the manufacturer's instructions, the researchers used the immunoSEQ immune profiling system to amplify TCR beta CDR3 regions via multiplex PCR. An Illumina NextSeq system was used to carry out the sequencing. Turning to the authors' computational methods: Sequence data were processed on the immunoSEQ Analyzer platform, and clonality was computed as the square root of Simpson's index of productive rearrangements. Similarity in V and J usage was measured by Jensen-Shannon distance, and OLGA was used to compute CDR3 generation probabilities. The researchers looked up shared CDR3 sequences in the immuneACCESS database (August 2020) and in VDJdb (December 2020). Sourced from immuneACCESS, this table was stored by TCRdb with only in-frame sequences that have V and J called. A share of the clones is absent; for the studies checked, an unresolved V gene accounts for under half, and the remainder has no known explanation. From that table come the V and J calls and clone size; the DNA was used to work out D and trimming. Across this sample there are over 25,000 clones, with approximately 96% seen only once. 2.5% to 3% of the sample comes from the top ten.

The twin pairs came from the European Cystic Fibrosis Twin and Sibling Study Cohort, which recruited patients from 150 to 200 CF clinics across 14 European countries. Zygosity and CFTR genotype were verified in-house, and zygosity was tested by multiplex PCR of nine short tandem repeat loci. Peripheral blood was sampled from each twin, and clinical parameters were recorded on the day of blood sampling. Phenol/chloroform extraction was used to isolate genomic DNA from peripheral blood cells, and the DNA was then kept in TE buffer at 4 degrees C. The rearrangement combines TRBV30 with TRBJ1-3; 7 nucleotides in the junction match TRBD1. The receptor comes from a girl aged 2-10 years with cystic fibrosis. What was sequenced was blood. The CDR3 is CACLPQGFGNTIYF. The nucleotide sequence reads TGTGCCTGCCTCCCACAGGGGTTCGGAAACACCATATATTTT.